Following are 19 T cell receptor beta chains from one sample sequenced in a study of blood T cell repertoires in COVID-19. The repertoire was sequenced with immunoSEQ multiplex PCR; TCRdb's copy has only in-frame clones and lacks some. The table has about 220,000 clones, approximately 81% seen once. Source material: peripheral blood. Source of these receptors: a woman aged 60-75 years who had recovered from COVID-19.

The genes are TRBV4-3 and TRBJ2-3; D may be TRBD1 (6 bases). V dropped 3 bases and J dropped 8 bases, with 15 bases sitting between them. The CDR3 has 14 amino acids. Germline assignment: CDR1 LGHNA and CDR2 YSLEER. The CDR3 bases are TGCGCCAGCAGCCATCCCGGGACACCTGGTACGCAGTATTTT. Its protein product is CASSHPGTPGTQYF.

This chain links TRBV29-1 with TRBJ2-2; 9 bases agree with TRBD1. Germline CDR1 and CDR2: SQVTM and ANQGSEA. V trimming: 0 bases; J trimming: 2 bases; junction bases outside the gene matches: 4. The CDR3 has 16 amino acids. CDR3: CSVEEKDRGNTGELFF. Here the CDR3 DNA reads TGCAGCGTTGAAGAGAAGGACAGGGGAAACACCGGGGAGCTGTTTTTT.

The chain couples TRBV6-6 to TRBJ1-6, with D hard to call. V was pared by 2 bases and J by 10 bases, with 12 bases between. Germline assignment: CDR1 MNHNY and CDR2 SVGAGI (reference sequence). The CDR3 is made up of 14 amino acids. This chain's CDR3 is CASSYRQVESPLHF. CDR3 nucleotides: TGTGCCAGCAGTTACCGTCAGGTCGAGTCACCCCTCCACTTT.

This clone was seen a handful of times. The V and J genes are TRBV4-2 and TRBJ2-5; TRBD2 matches at 7 bases. The CDR3 totals 15 residues. Trimming took 4 bases from V and 3 from J; bases not matched to a gene: 8. Germline V gives CDR1 LGHNA, CDR2 YNFKEQ. CDR3 amino acids: CASSRGGGYEETQYF. The DNA of the CDR3 is TGTGCCAGCAGCCGGGGGGGAGGGTACGAAGAGACCCAGTACTTC.

This rearrangement joins TRBV30 to TRBJ1-2; D gene ambiguous. The germline V and J ends were trimmed by 3 bases and 6 bases, with 20 bases remaining between them. Germline V gene sequence: CDR1 GTSNPN, CDR2 SVGIG (reference sequence). The CDR3 has 15 residues. The chain's CDR3 is CAWRANPYHVDGYTF. For the CDR3, the DNA is TGTGCCTGGAGAGCAAACCCTTACCATGTAGATGGCTACACCTTC.

The V and J genes are TRBV9 and TRBJ2-1; tentatively, D is TRBD2 (7 bases). The CDR3 extends over 15 amino acids. Germline assignment: CDR1 SGDLS and CDR2 YYNGEE. V lost 5 bases and J 7 bases, leaving 19 bases between the germline ends. This CDR3 reads CASSVSGGRGNEQFF. The DNA of the CDR3 is TGTGCCAGCAGTGTGTCCGGGGGGCGAGGGAATGAGCAGTTCTTC.

The chain recombines TRBV7-9 with TRBJ2-7; TRBD2 might be the D (7 bases). V gave up 2 bases and J gave up 0 bases, with 14 bases separating them. The V gene's germline CDR1 is SEHNR and CDR2 FQNEAQ (reference sequence). The CDR3 sequence is 16 residues long. Written as DNA, the CDR3 is TGTGCCAGCAGCTTATTTGGCGGGGGCCTCTCCTACGAGCAGTACTTC. This codes for CASSLFGGGLSYEQYF.

V usage is TRBV10-2 and J usage is TRBJ2-5; tentative D call: TRBD1 (6 bases). Germline values: CDR1 WSHSY, CDR2 SAAADI. The CDR3 covers 14 residues. The V gene lost 6 bases and the J gene lost 3 bases, with 14 bases spanning the gap. This CDR3 reads CASRPDRIEETQYF. The DNA for the CDR3 is TGCGCCAGCAGACCTGACAGGATCGAAGAGACCCAGTACTTC.

The gene calls are TRBV25-1 and TRBJ2-5, with TRBD2 matching over 11 bases. The trim removed 2 bases at V and 7 bases at J, leaving 6 bases unmatched. The CDR3 runs 15 residues. The germline gives CDR1 MGHDK, CDR2 SYGVNS. CDR3 sequence: CASSETSGGAGTQYF. CDR3 coding DNA: TGTGCCAGCAGTGAAACTAGCGGGGGCGCCGGGACCCAGTACTTC.

V and J are TRBV9 and TRBJ1-3; D is perhaps TRBD1 (5 bases). Germline-derived CDR1 and CDR2 are SGDLS and YYNGEE. CDR3 length: 15 residues. The V gene lost 0 bases and the J gene lost 3 bases, with 10 bases spanning the gap. The CDR3 region is CASSVVGVYGNTIYF. The CDR3, as DNA: TGTGCCAGCAGCGTAGTAGGGGTTTATGGAAACACCATATATTTT.

This sequence joins TRBV7-3 and TRBJ2-3; TRBD1 matches at 9 bases. The CDR3 consists of 14 residues. Germline trimming cut 5 bases from V and 4 bases from J; bases unmatched to any gene: 4. The germline V gene has CDR1 SGHTA and CDR2 FQGTGA. The CDR3: CASSLQGAADTQYF. CDR3 in DNA: TGTGCCAGCAGCCTACAGGGGGCGGCAGATACGCAGTATTTT.

This rearrangement joins TRBV2 to TRBJ1-1, with 8 bases identical to TRBD1. V was clipped by 5 bases and J by 1 base; unmatched bases: 3. The germline gives CDR1 SNHLY, CDR2 FYNNEI. This CDR3 has 14 residues. CDR3 region: CASSMTGENTEAFF. The CDR3, as DNA: TGTGCCAGCAGTATGACAGGGGAGAACACTGAAGCTTTCTTT.

The rearrangement uses TRBV3-1 (or the pseudogene TRBV3-2) and TRBJ1-2; D is unresolved. V lost 1 base and J lost 6, with 18 bases in between. The CDR3 extends over 16 amino acids. In germline, CDR1 is LGHDT, CDR2 YNNKEL (reference sequence). The CDR3 DNA reads TGTGCCAGCAGCCAAGCGATAACTAAAACGTACGATGGCTACACCTTC. As protein: CASSQAITKTYDGYTF.

The chain recombines TRBV19 with TRBJ1-2, with D unresolved. Per germline, CDR1 LNHDA and CDR2 SQIVND (reference sequence). This CDR3 is built from 13 residues. Trimming removed 0 bases at V and 4 bases at J, with 6 bases between. The CDR3 sequence: CASSIERGYGYTF. The CDR3 nucleotides are TGTGCCAGTAGTATAGAAAGAGGCTATGGCTACACCTTC.

On this clone itself: Other nucleotide sequences from this sample produce the same CDR3. The CDR3 bases are TGTGCCAGCAGCTTAGGGACAGGGGGGACCGGGGAGCTGTTTTTT. This encodes CASSLGTGGTGELFF. The genes are TRBV5-6 and TRBJ2-2; 11 bases match TRBD1. Trimming removed 2 bases from V and 5 bases from J; junction bases left unmatched: 2. CDR1 is SGHDT and CDR2 is YYEEEE in the germline V gene. The CDR3 runs to 15 residues.

The genes are TRBV7-6 and TRBJ1-2, with TRBD1 as a possible D gene (6 bases). V shed 5 bases and J shed 5 bases, with 18 bases lying between them. Germline assignment: CDR1 SGHVS and CDR2 FNYEAQ. This CDR3 region has 15 residues. The CDR3 loop reads CASSPTTGGLYGYTF. CDR3 nucleotides: TGTGCCAGCAGCCCCACGACAGGCGGGTTGTATGGCTACACCTTC.

The CDR3 DNA reads as TGTGCCAGCAGCCCCTTGGGAGGGGCTAATGAAAAACTGTTTTTT. This sequence encodes CASSPLGGANEKLFF. This chain joins TRBV27 and TRBJ1-4, with D possibly matching TRBD1 (5 bases). Germline assignment: CDR1 MNHEY and CDR2 SMNVEV (reference sequence). The V end lost 6 bases, the J end lost 3 bases, and 14 bases lay between the germline ends. This CDR3 comprises 15 residues.

Concerning this clone: At one of its ends the junction is not consistent with the germline gene, which may arise from a read error. The chain carries TRBV12-3 or TRBV12-4 and TRBJ1-5; D is possibly TRBD1 (6 bases). The CDR3 covers 13 residues. The CDR3 region is CASSLTQNRDWSF. Here the CDR3 DNA reads TGTGCCAGCAGTTTAACACAAAACAGGGATTGGAGTTTT.

V gene TRBV12-3 or TRBV12-4 combines with J gene TRBJ2-5; D ambiguous. Trimming cost V 3 bases and J 5 bases, with 10 bases left between them. The CDR3 totals 13 residues. The chain's CDR3 is CASSFMRMETQYF. For the CDR3, the DNA is TGTGCCAGCAGTTTCATGCGTATGGAGACCCAGTACTTC.